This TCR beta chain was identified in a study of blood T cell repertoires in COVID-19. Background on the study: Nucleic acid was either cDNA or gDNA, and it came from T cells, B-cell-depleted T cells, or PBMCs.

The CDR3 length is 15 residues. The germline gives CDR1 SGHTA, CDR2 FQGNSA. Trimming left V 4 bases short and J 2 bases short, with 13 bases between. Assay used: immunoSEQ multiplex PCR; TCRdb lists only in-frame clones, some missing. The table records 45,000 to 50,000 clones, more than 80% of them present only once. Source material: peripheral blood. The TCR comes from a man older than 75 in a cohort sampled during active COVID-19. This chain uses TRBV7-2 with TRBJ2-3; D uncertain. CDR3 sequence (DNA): TGTGCCAGCAGCTCCACCAGGCTGCCCACAGATACGCAGTATTTT. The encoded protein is CASSSTRLPTDTQYF.